A single T cell receptor (beta chain) is shown here with its context. The data belong to a study of blood T cell repertoires in COVID-19. About the research overall: The analysed material was cDNA or gDNA that came from T cells, B-cell-depleted T cells, or PBMCs.

The V segment lost 5 bases and the J segment 2 bases; nucleotides outside the gene matches: 4. This CDR3 is 15 amino acids long. Germline CDR1 KGHDR, CDR2 SFDVKD. How the authors handled the data: How many nucleated cells were present was estimated from reference gene primer amplification. The assay was immunoSEQ multiplex PCR, and TCRdb's table has in-frame clones only and misses some. That table furnishes V, J and clone size, whereas the DNA furnished D and trimming. The sample has approximately 230,000 clones, about 79% seen once. What was sequenced was peripheral blood. The chain uses TRBV24-1 and TRBJ1-5; 8 nucleotides match TRBD1. This receptor was obtained from a man older than 75 with acute or convalescent COVID-19. The DNA for the CDR3 is TGTGCCACCAGTGCCACAGGGGGAGGCAATCAGCCCCAGCATTTT. Amino acids: CATSATGGGNQPQHF.